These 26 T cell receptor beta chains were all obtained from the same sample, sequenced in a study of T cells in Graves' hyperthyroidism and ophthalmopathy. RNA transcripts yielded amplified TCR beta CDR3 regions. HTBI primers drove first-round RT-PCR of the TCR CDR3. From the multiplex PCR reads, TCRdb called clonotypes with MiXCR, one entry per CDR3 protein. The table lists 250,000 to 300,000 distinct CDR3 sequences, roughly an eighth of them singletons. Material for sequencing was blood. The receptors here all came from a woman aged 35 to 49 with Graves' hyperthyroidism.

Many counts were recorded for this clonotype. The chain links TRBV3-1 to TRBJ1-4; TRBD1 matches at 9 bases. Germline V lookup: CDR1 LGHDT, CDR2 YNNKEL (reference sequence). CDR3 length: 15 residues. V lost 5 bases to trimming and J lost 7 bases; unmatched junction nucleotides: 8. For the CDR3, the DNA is TGTGCCAGCAGCAGCTACGGGACAGGGTTTGAAAAACTGTTTTTT. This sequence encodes CASSSYGTGFEKLFF.

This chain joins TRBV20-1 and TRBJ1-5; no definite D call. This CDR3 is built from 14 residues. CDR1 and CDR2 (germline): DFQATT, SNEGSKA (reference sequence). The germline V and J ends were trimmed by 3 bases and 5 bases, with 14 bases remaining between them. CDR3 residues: CSASEGGSYQPQHF. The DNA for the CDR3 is TGCAGTGCTAGCGAGGGCGGGAGTTATCAGCCCCAGCATTTT.

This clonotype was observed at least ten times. The CDR3 nucleotides read TGCAGTGCAGTCTCAAGGGCCGGGGGCGACTACGAGCAGTACTTC. Translating gives CSAVSRAGGDYEQYF. This rearrangement joins TRBV20-1 to TRBJ2-7; D possibly uses TRBD1 or TRBD2 (6 bases each). Germline V gives CDR1 DFQATT, CDR2 SNEGSKA (reference sequence). V lost 6 bases and J lost 3, with 21 bases in between. This CDR3 is built from 15 residues.

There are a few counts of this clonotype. The CDR3 loop reads CASSLGSSGTETQYF. For the CDR3, the DNA is TGTGCCAGCAGCTTAGGATCTAGCGGAACAGAGACCCAGTACTTC. The chain combines TRBV7-9 with TRBJ2-5, with 7 bases matching TRBD2. The CDR3 is 15 amino acids. Unmatched junction bases numbered 6, after V lost 1 base and J lost 4 bases. Germline-derived CDR1 and CDR2 are SEHNR and FQNEAQ (reference sequence). The full variable domain, completed using reference TRBV7-9 and TRBJ2-5, is DTGVSQNPRHKITKRGQNVTFRCDPISEHNRLYWYRQTLGQGPEFLTYFQNEAQLEKSRLLSDRFSAERPKGSFSTLEIQRTEQGDSAMYLCASSLGSSGTETQYFGPGTRLLVL.

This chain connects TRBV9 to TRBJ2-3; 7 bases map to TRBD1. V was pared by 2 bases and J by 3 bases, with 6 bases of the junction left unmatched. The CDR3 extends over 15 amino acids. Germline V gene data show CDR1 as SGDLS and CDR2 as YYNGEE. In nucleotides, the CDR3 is TGTGCCAGCAGCGTCTTACAGGGGATGACAGATACGCAGTATTTT. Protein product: CASSVLQGMTDTQYF.

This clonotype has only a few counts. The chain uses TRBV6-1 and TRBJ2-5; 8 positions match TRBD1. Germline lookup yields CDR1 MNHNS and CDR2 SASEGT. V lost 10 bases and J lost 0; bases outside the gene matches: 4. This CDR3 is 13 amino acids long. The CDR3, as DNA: TGTGCCACCCTGGACAGGGACCAAGAGACCCAGTACTTC. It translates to CATLDRDQETQYF.

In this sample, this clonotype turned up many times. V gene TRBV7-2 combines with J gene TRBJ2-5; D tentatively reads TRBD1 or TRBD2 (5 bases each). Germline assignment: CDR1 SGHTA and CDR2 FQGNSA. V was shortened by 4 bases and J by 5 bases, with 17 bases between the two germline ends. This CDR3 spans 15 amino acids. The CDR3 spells CASSWVTGGEETQYF. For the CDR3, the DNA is TGTGCCAGCAGCTGGGTAACTGGGGGTGAGGAGACCCAGTACTTC.

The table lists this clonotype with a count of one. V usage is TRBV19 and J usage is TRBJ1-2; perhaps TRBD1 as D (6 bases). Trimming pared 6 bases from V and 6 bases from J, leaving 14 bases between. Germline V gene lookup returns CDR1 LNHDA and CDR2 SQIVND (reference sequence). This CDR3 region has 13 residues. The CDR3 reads CASSPRHRDGYTF. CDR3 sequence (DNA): TGTGCCAGTAGCCCCCGCCACAGGGATGGCTACACCTTC.

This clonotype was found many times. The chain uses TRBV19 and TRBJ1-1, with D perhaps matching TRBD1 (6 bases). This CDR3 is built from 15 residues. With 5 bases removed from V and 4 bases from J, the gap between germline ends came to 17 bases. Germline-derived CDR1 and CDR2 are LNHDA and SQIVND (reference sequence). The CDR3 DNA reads TGTGCCAGTAGTCCCGTTCGACAGGCGGGCACTGAAGCTTTCTTT. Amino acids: CASSPVRQAGTEAFF. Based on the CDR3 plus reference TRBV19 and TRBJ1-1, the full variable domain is DGGITQSPKYLFRKEGQNVTLSCEQNLNHDAMYWYRQDPGQGLRLIYYSQIVNDFQKGDIAEGYSVSREKKESFPLTVTSAQKNPTAFYLCASSPVRQAGTEAFFGQGTRLTVV.

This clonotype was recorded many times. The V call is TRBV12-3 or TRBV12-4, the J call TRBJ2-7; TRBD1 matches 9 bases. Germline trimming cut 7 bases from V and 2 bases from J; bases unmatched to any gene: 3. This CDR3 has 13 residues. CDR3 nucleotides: TGTGCCAGCAACCGACAGGGGGCCTACGAGCAGTACTTC. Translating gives CASNRQGAYEQYF.

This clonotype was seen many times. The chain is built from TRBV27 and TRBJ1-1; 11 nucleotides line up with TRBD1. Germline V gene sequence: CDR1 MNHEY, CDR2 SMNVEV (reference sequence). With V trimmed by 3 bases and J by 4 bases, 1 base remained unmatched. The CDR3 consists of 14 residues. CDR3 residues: CASSFGTGGTEAFF. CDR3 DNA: TGTGCCAGCAGTTTCGGGACAGGGGGCACTGAAGCTTTCTTT.

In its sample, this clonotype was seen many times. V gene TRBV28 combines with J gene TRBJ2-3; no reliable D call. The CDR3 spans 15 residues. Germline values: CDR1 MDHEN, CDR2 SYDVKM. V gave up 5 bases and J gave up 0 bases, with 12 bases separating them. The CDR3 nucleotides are TGTGCCAGCAGTGGGCCTCGAACTAGCACAGATACGCAGTATTTT. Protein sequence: CASSGPRTSTDTQYF.

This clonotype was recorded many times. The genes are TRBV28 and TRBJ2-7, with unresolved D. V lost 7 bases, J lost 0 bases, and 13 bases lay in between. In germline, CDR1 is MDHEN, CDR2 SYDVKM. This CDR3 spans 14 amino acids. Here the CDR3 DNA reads TGTGCCAGCAACCAGGTCAGGAGCTCCTACGAGCAGTACTTC. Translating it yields CASNQVRSSYEQYF.

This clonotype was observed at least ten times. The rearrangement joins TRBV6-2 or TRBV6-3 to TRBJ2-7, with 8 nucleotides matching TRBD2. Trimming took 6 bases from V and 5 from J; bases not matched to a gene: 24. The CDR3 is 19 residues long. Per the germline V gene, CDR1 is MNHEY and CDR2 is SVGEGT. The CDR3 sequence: CASSSRFTRGSGKADEQYF. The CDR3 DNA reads TGTGCCAGCAGCTCACGATTCACAAGGGGTAGCGGGAAGGCGGACGAGCAGTACTTC.

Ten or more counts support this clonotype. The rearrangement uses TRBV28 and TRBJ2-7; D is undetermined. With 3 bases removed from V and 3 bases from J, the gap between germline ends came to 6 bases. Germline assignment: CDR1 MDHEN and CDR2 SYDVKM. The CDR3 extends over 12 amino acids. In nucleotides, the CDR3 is TGTGCCAGCAGTTTCTCAAACTACGAGCAGTACTTC. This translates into CASSFSNYEQYF.

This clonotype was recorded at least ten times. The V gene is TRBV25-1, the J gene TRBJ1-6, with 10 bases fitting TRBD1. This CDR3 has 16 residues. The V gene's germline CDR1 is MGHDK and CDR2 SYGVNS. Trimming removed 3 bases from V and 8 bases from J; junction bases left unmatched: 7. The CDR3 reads CASSDGTGVGDSPLHF. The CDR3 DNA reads TGTGCCAGCAGTGATGGGACAGGGGTTGGCGATTCACCCCTCCACTTT. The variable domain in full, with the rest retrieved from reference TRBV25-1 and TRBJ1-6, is EADIYQTPRYLVIGTGKKITLECSQTMGHDKMYWYQQDPGMELHLIHYSYGVNSTEKGDLSSESTVSRIRTEHFPLTLESARPSHTSQYLCASSDGTGVGDSPLHFGNGTRLTVT.

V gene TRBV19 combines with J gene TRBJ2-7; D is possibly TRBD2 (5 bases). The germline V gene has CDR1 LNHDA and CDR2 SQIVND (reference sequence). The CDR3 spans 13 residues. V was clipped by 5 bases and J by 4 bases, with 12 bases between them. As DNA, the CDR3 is TGTGCCAGTAGTTCCCCCGGGAAGTACGAGCAGTACTTC. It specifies CASSSPGKYEQYF.

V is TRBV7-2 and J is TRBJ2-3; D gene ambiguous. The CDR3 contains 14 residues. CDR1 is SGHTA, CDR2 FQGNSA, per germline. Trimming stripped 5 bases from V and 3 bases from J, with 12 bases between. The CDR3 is CASSPYLDTDTQYF. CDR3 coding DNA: TGTGCCAGCAGCCCCTACTTAGATACAGATACGCAGTATTTT.

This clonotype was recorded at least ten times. The CDR3 spells CASTATRGETQYF. In DNA form, the CDR3 reads TGTGCCAGCACCGCTACTAGGGGGGAGACCCAGTACTTC. The chain couples TRBV2 to TRBJ2-5, with a tentative D call TRBD1 (6 bases). The germline V gene has CDR1 SNHLY and CDR2 FYNNEI. The CDR3 is 13 residues long. V shed 7 bases and J shed 5 bases, with 14 bases lying between them.

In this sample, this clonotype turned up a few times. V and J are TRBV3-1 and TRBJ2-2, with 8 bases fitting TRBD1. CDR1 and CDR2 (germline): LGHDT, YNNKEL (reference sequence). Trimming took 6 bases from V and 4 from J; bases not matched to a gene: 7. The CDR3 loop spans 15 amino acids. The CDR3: CASRQQGVLTGELFF. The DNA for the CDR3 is TGTGCCAGCAGGCAACAGGGGGTCCTCACCGGGGAGCTGTTTTTT.

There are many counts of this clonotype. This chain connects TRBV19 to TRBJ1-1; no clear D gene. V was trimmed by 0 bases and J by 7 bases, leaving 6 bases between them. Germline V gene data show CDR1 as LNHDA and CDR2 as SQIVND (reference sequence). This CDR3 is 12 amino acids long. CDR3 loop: CASSIEGLEAFF. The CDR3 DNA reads TGTGCCAGTAGTATAGAAGGCCTTGAAGCTTTCTTT. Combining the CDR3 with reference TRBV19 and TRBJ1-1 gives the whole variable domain DGGITQSPKYLFRKEGQNVTLSCEQNLNHDAMYWYRQDPGQGLRLIYYSQIVNDFQKGDIAEGYSVSREKKESFPLTVTSAQKNPTAFYLCASSIEGLEAFFGQGTRLTVV.

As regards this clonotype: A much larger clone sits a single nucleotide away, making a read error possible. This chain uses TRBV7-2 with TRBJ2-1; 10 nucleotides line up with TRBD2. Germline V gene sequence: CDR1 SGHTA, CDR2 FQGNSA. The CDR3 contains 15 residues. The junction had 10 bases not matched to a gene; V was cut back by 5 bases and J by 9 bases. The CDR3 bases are TGTGCCAGCAGCGTACGGACTAGCGGCGACAGTGAGCAGTTCTTC. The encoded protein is CASSVRTSGDSEQFF.

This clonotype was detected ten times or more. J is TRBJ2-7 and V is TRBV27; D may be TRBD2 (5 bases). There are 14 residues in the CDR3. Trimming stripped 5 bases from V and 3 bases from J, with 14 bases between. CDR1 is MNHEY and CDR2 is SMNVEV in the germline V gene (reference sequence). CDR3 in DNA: TGTGCCAGCAGTACCCTCCTTGGAGGCTACGAGCAGTACTTC. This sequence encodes CASSTLLGGYEQYF.

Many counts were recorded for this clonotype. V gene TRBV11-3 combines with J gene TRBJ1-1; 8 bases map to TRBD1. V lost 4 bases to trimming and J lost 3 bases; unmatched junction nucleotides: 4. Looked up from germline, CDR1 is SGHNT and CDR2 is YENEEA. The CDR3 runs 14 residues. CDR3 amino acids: CASSSRRGHTEAFF. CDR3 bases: TGTGCCAGCAGCTCGCGCAGGGGGCACACTGAAGCTTTCTTT.

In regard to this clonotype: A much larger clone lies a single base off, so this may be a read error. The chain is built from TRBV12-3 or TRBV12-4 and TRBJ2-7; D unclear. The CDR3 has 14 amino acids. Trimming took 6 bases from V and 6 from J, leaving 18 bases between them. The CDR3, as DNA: TGTGCCAGCAGGCAGCCCGCGGCTCACGCCGAGCAGTACTTC. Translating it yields CASRQPAAHAEQYF.

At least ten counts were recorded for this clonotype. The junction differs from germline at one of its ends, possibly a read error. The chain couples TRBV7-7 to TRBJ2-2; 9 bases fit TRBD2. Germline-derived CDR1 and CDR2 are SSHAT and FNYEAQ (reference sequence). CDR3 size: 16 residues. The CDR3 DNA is TGTGCTAGCAGCCGAGGGACTAGCCCCTTTGGCGGGGAGCTGTTTTTT. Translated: CASSRGTSPFGGELFF. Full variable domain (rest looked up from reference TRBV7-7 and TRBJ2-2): GAGVSQSPRYKVTKRGQDVTLRCDPISSHATLYWYQQALGQGPEFLTYFNYEAQPDKSGLPSDRFSAERPEGSISTLTIQRTEQRDSAMYRCASSRGTSPFGGELFFGEGSRLTVL.